The 15 T cell receptor beta chains listed next were all sequenced from one sample in a study of T cell responses to AZD1222 COVID-19 vaccine. Assay: immunoSEQ multiplex PCR; the TCRdb copy retains only in-frame clones and omits some. The sample holds about 140,000 clones, 92% seen once. Specimen: peripheral blood, collected 28 days after the second AZD1222 dose. The receptor source for this set is an adult who received the AZD1222 COVID-19 vaccine.

The chain combines TRBV6-5 with TRBJ1-1; no definite D call. This CDR3 region has 14 residues. Germline V lookup: CDR1 MNHEY, CDR2 SVGAGI. Trimming removed 7 bases at V and 3 bases at J, with 15 bases between. The chain's CDR3 is CASKLGLGDTEAFF. CDR3 coding DNA: TGTGCCAGCAAGCTCGGGCTCGGAGACACTGAAGCTTTCTTT.

CDR3 region: CASRLANSPLHF. The DNA for the CDR3 is TGTGCCAGCCGGCTAGCTAATTCACCCCTCCACTTT. The chain has TRBV28 and TRBJ1-6, with D unresolved. The V gene lost 8 bases and the J gene lost 6 bases, with 8 bases spanning the gap. This CDR3 region has 12 residues. The V gene's germline CDR1 is MDHEN and CDR2 SYDVKM.

DNA of the CDR3: TGTGCCTGGAGTGCACAGGGGCCTGAAGCTTTCTTT. As protein: CAWSAQGPEAFF. V is TRBV30 and J is TRBJ1-1; 7 nucleotides match TRBD1. Germline V gene lookup returns CDR1 GTSNPN and CDR2 SVGIG (reference sequence). CDR3 size: 12 residues. V lost 1 base and J lost 6; bases outside the gene matches: 2.

The table lists this clone with a count of one. The chain recombines TRBV6-1 with TRBJ2-1, with 10 bases aligning to TRBD2. CDR1 is MNHNS and CDR2 is SASEGT in the germline V gene. This CDR3 region has 16 residues. V gave up 2 bases and J gave up 7 bases; unmatched junction bases: 8. CDR3 amino acids: CASSEWLAGGRNEQFF. As DNA, the CDR3 is TGTGCCAGCAGTGAATGGTTAGCGGGAGGAAGGAATGAGCAGTTCTTC.

The rearrangement joins TRBV2 to TRBJ2-7; D unresolved. V was trimmed by 5 bases and J by 1 base, leaving 3 bases between them. The germline CDR1 and CDR2 sequences are SNHLY and FYNNEI. The CDR3 sequence is 11 residues long. CDR3: CASSRSYEQYF. DNA for the CDR3: TGTGCCAGCAGTAGGTCCTACGAGCAGTACTTC.

This sequence joins TRBV6-5 and TRBJ2-2; D is perhaps TRBD1 or TRBD2 (5 bases each). The CDR3 is made up of 14 amino acids. Germline V gene sequence: CDR1 MNHEY, CDR2 SVGAGI. Trimming stripped 7 bases from V and 1 base from J, with 10 bases between. The CDR3 reads CASILRGNTGELFF. The CDR3 DNA follows: TGTGCCAGCATCTTGAGGGGGAACACCGGGGAGCTGTTTTTT.

The rearrangement links TRBV7-9 to TRBJ1-2; D is undetermined. Germline CDR1 is SEHNR and CDR2 is FQNEAQ (reference sequence). Between the trimmed V and J ends, which lost 4 bases and 5 bases, there was a span of 8 bases. The CDR3 totals 12 residues. In nucleotides, the CDR3 is TGTGCCAGCAGCTCACAACGGTATGGCTACACCTTC. It specifies CASSSQRYGYTF.

The chain is built from TRBV3-1 (or the pseudogene TRBV3-2) and TRBJ2-7; unclear D gene. Germline V lookup: CDR1 LGHDT, CDR2 YNNKEL (reference sequence). The V end was cut by 3 bases, the J end by 6 bases, with 9 bases between. The CDR3 loop spans 12 amino acids. The CDR3 reads CASSQDWVEQYF. In DNA form, the CDR3 reads TGTGCCAGCAGCCAGGATTGGGTCGAGCAGTACTTC.

This clone appeared a single time. The chain links TRBV7-9 to TRBJ1-1; no clear D. V shed 5 bases and J shed 6 bases, with 16 bases lying between them. This CDR3 is built from 14 residues. Germline CDR1 and CDR2: SEHNR and FQNEAQ (reference sequence). The CDR3 DNA sequence: TGTGCCAGCAGCCATCTCGGCGGAGAGGCTGAAGCTTTCTTT. Its translation is CASSHLGGEAEAFF. The whole variable domain, filled in from reference TRBV7-9 and TRBJ1-1, reads DTGVSQNPRHKITKRGQNVTFRCDPISEHNRLYWYRQTLGQGPEFLTYFQNEAQLEKSRLLSDRFSAERPKGSFSTLEIQRTEQGDSAMYLCASSHLGGEAEAFFGQGTRLTVV.

The chain has TRBV25-1 and TRBJ1-2; perhaps TRBD1 as D (6 bases). CDR3 length: 15 amino acids. Looked up from germline, CDR1 is MGHDK and CDR2 is SYGVNS. Between the trimmed V and J ends, which lost 3 bases and 8 bases, there was a span of 19 bases. The CDR3 DNA reads as TGTGCCAGCAGTGACGTCAATGGGGCCAGGGGCGGCTACACCTTC. Translating it yields CASSDVNGARGGYTF.

In its sample, this clone was seen once. The chain is built from TRBV27 and TRBJ2-7; 9 bases line up with TRBD2. J gave up 2 bases and V 7 bases, and 6 bases lay outside the gene matches. This CDR3 has 14 amino acids. The germline gives CDR1 MNHEY, CDR2 SMNVEV (reference sequence). In DNA form, the CDR3 reads TGTGCCAGCATTTCGCGGGAGGGCCCCTACGAGCAGTACTTC. Translated: CASISREGPYEQYF.

The chain joins TRBV10-3 to TRBJ1-3, with D unresolved. Germline V gene lookup returns CDR1 ENHRY and CDR2 SYGVKD. The CDR3 spans 13 residues. V was clipped by 11 bases and J by 0 bases, with 11 bases between them. The CDR3 DNA reads TGTGCCGCCAATCCGAGCTCTGGAAACACCATATATTTT. Encoded protein: CAANPSSGNTIYF.

The chain couples TRBV3-1 (or the pseudogene TRBV3-2) to TRBJ2-1, with 12 positions matching TRBD2. V trimming: 0 bases; J trimming: 8 bases; junction bases outside the gene matches: 14. The CDR3 sequence is 19 residues long. Germline V lookup: CDR1 LGHDT, CDR2 YNNKEL (reference sequence). CDR3 loop: CASSQDLGASGRVRDEQFF. The CDR3, as DNA: TGTGCCAGCAGCCAAGATCTAGGGGCTAGCGGGAGGGTCAGGGATGAGCAGTTCTTC.

The V and J genes are TRBV4-2 and TRBJ2-5; a possible D gene is TRBD2 (5 bases). The CDR3 consists of 15 residues. V was clipped by 1 base and J by 2 bases, with 11 bases between them. Germline V gene lookup returns CDR1 LGHNA and CDR2 YNFKEQ. CDR3 nucleotides: TGTGCCAGCAGCCAAGTGGGGAGCTATCAAGAGACCCAGTACTTC. It codes for CASSQVGSYQETQYF.

The chain recombines TRBV20-1 with TRBJ1-2; unclear D gene. Germline CDR1 DFQATT, CDR2 SNEGSKA (reference sequence). Trimming took 5 bases from V and 6 from J, leaving 4 bases between them. The CDR3 length is 9 residues. CDR3 sequence (DNA): TGCAGTGCTCCCAATGGCTACACCTTC. Its protein product is CSAPNGYTF.